Presented here are 25 T cell receptor beta chains from one specimen sequenced in a study of blood T cell repertoires in COVID-19 (dated by TCRdb to 2019 to 2021). Library method: the immunoSEQ multiplex PCR assay. The immuneACCESS repertoire file appears here via TCRdb, limited to in-frame rearrangements. These files lack a portion of the clones; in checked studies, under half of the deficit traces to unresolved V genes, and the cause of the others is not known. Within this sample are tens of thousands of clones, with approximately 85% of them counted one time only. Of the sample, about 9.4% falls within the top ten clones. Sequencing was carried out using peripheral blood. These receptors were taken from a human donor in a cohort sampled during active COVID-19.

The rearrangement links TRBV12-5 to TRBJ1-1; the match to TRBD1 covers 7 bases. Germline V gene sequence: CDR1 LGHNT, CDR2 FRNRAP. V shed 6 bases, J shed 0 bases, and the junction held 16 bases outside the gene matches. The CDR3 extends over 18 amino acids. CDR3 sequence reads: CASGPPTGGGPMNTEAFF. In DNA form, the CDR3 reads TGTGCTAGTGGACCCCCCACGGGAGGGGGCCCTATGAACACTGAAGCTTTCTTT.

This rearrangement joins TRBV30 to TRBJ2-2; D may be TRBD2 (6 bases). Germline V gene data show CDR1 as GTSNPN and CDR2 as SVGIG (reference sequence). The CDR3 is made up of 15 amino acids. The V and J ends lost 4 bases and 5 bases respectively, with 17 bases between them. The CDR3 DNA is TGTGCCTGGAAGGGCCGCGGGAAGAGGACCGGGGAGCTGTTTTTT. It translates to CAWKGRGKRTGELFF.

The rearrangement joins TRBV19 to TRBJ2-7; TRBD1 matches at 10 bases. The CDR3 runs to 14 residues. V shed 4 bases and J 2 bases; nucleotides not matched to a gene: 2. CDR1 is LNHDA and CDR2 is SQIVND in the germline V gene (reference sequence). CDR3 protein: CASSTGTGAYEQYF. The CDR3 region has the DNA TGTGCCAGTAGTACCGGGACAGGGGCCTACGAGCAGTACTTC. Supplemented by reference TRBV19 and TRBJ2-7, the full variable domain reads DGGITQSPKYLFRKEGQNVTLSCEQNLNHDAMYWYRQDPGQGLRLIYYSQIVNDFQKGDIAEGYSVSREKKESFPLTVTSAQKNPTAFYLCASSTGTGAYEQYFGPGTRLTVT.

The rearrangement links TRBV2 to TRBJ1-2; D is perhaps TRBD1 (6 bases). This CDR3 is built from 16 residues. Trimming shortened V by 1 base and J by 4 bases, and 16 bases separated the two germline ends. The germline gives CDR1 SNHLY, CDR2 FYNNEI. CDR3 region: CASSEGQDRAFYGYTF. The CDR3, as DNA: TGTGCCAGCAGTGAAGGTCAGGACAGAGCCTTCTATGGCTACACCTTC.

The rearrangement uses TRBV5-5 and TRBJ2-1; 14 nucleotides match TRBD2. The CDR3 runs 16 residues. The V segment lost 4 bases and the J segment 7 bases; nucleotides outside the gene matches: 7. Germline assignment: CDR1 SGHKS and CDR2 YYEKEE (reference sequence). The CDR3 protein is CASSRAGLAGGNEQFF. The CDR3 region has the DNA TGTGCCAGCAGCCGAGCAGGACTAGCGGGAGGAAATGAGCAGTTCTTC.

The chain carries TRBV10-3 and TRBJ1-1; tentatively, D is TRBD1 (5 bases). CDR1 is ENHRY and CDR2 is SYGVKD in the germline V gene. Trimming took off 10 bases at V and 10 bases at J, with 22 bases between the two ends. The CDR3 consists of 13 residues. This CDR3 reads CATTVEGNYGAFF. CDR3 nucleotides: TGTGCCACCACGGTGGAGGGGAATTATGGAGCTTTCTTT.

This clone was counted once. The rearrangement joins TRBV11-2 to TRBJ2-1, with 14 nucleotides matching TRBD2. J gave up 2 bases and V 4 bases, and 4 bases lay outside the gene matches. CDR1 and CDR2 (germline): SGHAT, FQNNGV. This CDR3 region has 17 residues. CDR3 amino acids: CASSSGTSGGPYNEQFF. As DNA, the CDR3 is TGTGCCAGCAGCTCAGGGACTAGCGGGGGCCCCTACAATGAGCAGTTCTTC.

CDR3 nucleotide sequence: TGTGCCAGCAGCGTATCAGCGGGAGGGTCAGATACGCAGTATTTT. Protein: CASSVSAGGSDTQYF. The chain employs TRBV9 and TRBJ2-3; 10 bases agree with TRBD2. The CDR3 is 15 amino acids. Germline CDR1 SGDLS, CDR2 YYNGEE. J was trimmed by 4 bases and V by 1 base; bases with no gene match: 3.

This clone occurred once. This chain uses TRBV6-5 with TRBJ1-2; possibly TRBD1 for D (6 bases). The CDR3 is made up of 15 amino acids. Germline lookup yields CDR1 MNHEY and CDR2 SVGAGI. The germline V and J ends were trimmed by 7 bases and 4 bases, with 19 bases remaining between them. The CDR3 DNA sequence: TGTGCCAGCACCCGAAAACCCCAGGGGAGCTATGGCTACACCTTC. It specifies CASTRKPQGSYGYTF.

The V call is TRBV5-4, the J call TRBJ1-5; TRBD1 matches at 11 bases. J gave up 7 bases and V 3 bases, and 6 bases lay outside the gene matches. Germline lookup yields CDR1 SGHNT and CDR2 YYREEE (reference sequence). This CDR3 has 15 amino acids. This CDR3 reads CASSSGQGAGQPQHF. The CDR3 nucleotides read TGTGCCAGCAGCTCCGGACAGGGGGCAGGCCAGCCCCAGCATTTT. Supplemented by reference TRBV5-4 and TRBJ1-5, the full variable domain reads ETGVTQSPTHLIKTRGQQVTLRCSSQSGHNTVSWYQQALGQGPQFIFQYYREEENGRGNFPPRFSGLQFPNYSSELNVNALELDDSALYLCASSSGQGAGQPQHFGDGTRLSIL.

The chain combines TRBV5-4 with TRBJ2-5; TRBD2 matches at 8 bases. The CDR3 runs 16 residues. The germline CDR1 and CDR2 sequences are SGHNT and YYREEE (reference sequence). Trimming took 0 bases from V and 6 from J; bases not matched to a gene: 10. The CDR3 DNA sequence: TGTGCCAGCAGCTTGGTCGGCGGGGGGCGCGGGAAGACCCAGTACTTC. It encodes CASSLVGGGRGKTQYF.

The chain has TRBV18 and TRBJ2-5; the match to TRBD1 covers 9 bases. CDR3 size: 15 residues. CDR1 is KGHSH and CDR2 is LQKENI in the germline V gene. V lost 3 bases and J lost 4; bases outside the gene matches: 6. The CDR3 DNA reads as TGTGCCAGCTCACCGGGACAGGGTGGGCGAGAGACCCAGTACTTC. This translates into CASSPGQGGRETQYF.

The V and J genes are TRBV27 and TRBJ2-3, with 9 positions matching TRBD2. Unmatched junction bases numbered 12, after V lost 5 bases and J lost 0 bases. This CDR3 spans 18 amino acids. Germline-derived CDR1 and CDR2 are MNHEY and SMNVEV (reference sequence). DNA of the CDR3: TGTGCCAGCAGTGTCAATCCGGGACTAGCTTTTAGCACAGATACGCAGTATTTT. Translated, it gives CASSVNPGLAFSTDTQYF.

J is TRBJ1-6 and V is TRBV7-2; tentatively, D is TRBD1 (5 bases). There are 15 residues in the CDR3. Trimming removed 1 base from V and 3 bases from J, with 7 bases in between. Germline V CDR1 and CDR2: SGHTA, FQGNSA. CDR3 nucleotides: TGTGCCAGCAGCTTAGGGACAAACTATAATTCACCCCTCCACTTT. Translating gives CASSLGTNYNSPLHF.

V and J are TRBV5-6 and TRBJ1-1; D is undetermined. The CDR3 has 15 residues. The germline V gene encodes CDR1 SGHDT and CDR2 YYEEEE. Trimming pared 4 bases from V and 0 bases from J, leaving 13 bases between. The CDR3 DNA is TGTGCCAGCAGCACCCGGCAACAGTTGAACACTGAAGCTTTCTTT. It encodes CASSTRQQLNTEAFF.

The gene calls are TRBV24-1 and TRBJ1-4; 11 bases are shared with TRBD1. This CDR3 comprises 16 residues. In germline, CDR1 is KGHDR, CDR2 SFDVKD. With V trimmed by 5 bases and J by 2 bases, 3 bases remained unmatched. CDR3 residues: CATSVGQGATNEKLFF. CDR3 sequence (DNA): TGTGCCACCAGTGTCGGACAGGGGGCTACTAATGAAAAACTGTTTTTT.

The count of this clone is one. CDR3 nucleotide sequence: TGTGCCAGCAGTTTTACAGGGGGTGGCTATGGCTACACCTTC. Translation: CASSFTGGGYGYTF. This chain connects TRBV2 to TRBJ1-2; 8 bases align to TRBD1. CDR3 length equals 14 residues. Trimming at V came to 5 bases and at J to 4 bases, leaving 6 bases not matched to a gene. CDR1 and CDR2 from the germline V gene are SNHLY and FYNNEI.

This clone occurred once. The chain recombines TRBV18 with TRBJ2-7, with 7 bases identical to TRBD2. CDR3 length: 16 residues. V lost 3 bases and J lost 3; bases outside the gene matches: 11. Germline CDR1 is KGHSH and CDR2 is LQKENI. CDR3 region: CASSPPGRGYYYEQYF. In nucleotides, the CDR3 is TGTGCCAGCTCACCCCCTGGGAGGGGTTATTACTACGAGCAGTACTTC.

This clone was found a few times. The chain couples TRBV5-1 to TRBJ2-5, with TRBD2 matching over 10 bases. Germline-derived CDR1 and CDR2 are SGHRS and YFSETQ. V was pared by 4 bases and J by 4 bases, with 4 bases of the junction left unmatched. The CDR3 extends over 14 amino acids. This CDR3 is CASSGASGGETQYF. The CDR3, as DNA: TGCGCCAGCAGCGGAGCTAGCGGGGGAGAGACCCAGTACTTC. The whole variable domain, filled in from reference TRBV5-1 and TRBJ2-5, reads KAGVTQTPRYLIKTRGQQVTLSCSPISGHRSVSWYQQTPGQGLQFLFEYFSETQRNKGNFPGRFSGRQFSNSRSEMNVSTLELGDSALYLCASSGASGGETQYFGPGTRLLVL.

This clone has a single count. The chain recombines TRBV19 with TRBJ1-6; TRBD1 matches at 7 bases. The CDR3 extends over 16 amino acids. The germline gives CDR1 LNHDA, CDR2 SQIVND (reference sequence). The V and J ends lost 4 bases and 4 bases, in that order; junction bases with no gene match: 7. The CDR3 reads CASSTRQGIYNSPLHF. For the CDR3, the DNA is TGTGCCAGTAGTACCCGACAGGGTATTTATAATTCACCCCTCCACTTT.

The chain uses TRBV5-1 and TRBJ2-5; D is ambiguous. Trimming took 3 bases from V and 4 from J, leaving 13 bases between them. The CDR3 has 14 amino acids. Germline V CDR1 and CDR2: SGHRS, YFSETQ. CDR3 sequence (DNA): TGCGCCAGCAGCTGGCAGGTGGAAGGAGAGACCCAGTACTTC. Translated: CASSWQVEGETQYF. Full variable domain (missing parts from reference TRBV5-1 and TRBJ2-5): KAGVTQTPRYLIKTRGQQVTLSCSPISGHRSVSWYQQTPGQGLQFLFEYFSETQRNKGNFPGRFSGRQFSNSRSEMNVSTLELGDSALYLCASSWQVEGETQYFGPGTRLLVL.

The chain employs TRBV7-9 and TRBJ1-2; D uncertain. V was cut by 5 bases and J by 8 bases, with 12 bases left in between. Germline values: CDR1 SEHNR, CDR2 FQNEAQ (reference sequence). The CDR3 is made up of 12 amino acids. The CDR3 spells CASSEYQRGYTF. The CDR3, as DNA: TGTGCCAGCAGCGAATATCAGAGGGGCTACACCTTC. Filled out from reference TRBV7-9 and TRBJ1-2, the complete variable domain reads DTGVSQNPRHKITKRGQNVTFRCDPISEHNRLYWYRQTLGQGPEFLTYFQNEAQLEKSRLLSDRFSAERPKGSFSTLEIQRTEQGDSAMYLCASSEYQRGYTFGSGTRLTVV.

In its sample, this clone was seen a few times. V and J are TRBV28 and TRBJ2-3; no firm D call. Germline V gene lookup returns CDR1 MDHEN and CDR2 SYDVKM. Trimming removed 3 bases at V and 5 bases at J, with 15 bases between. This CDR3 contains 15 residues. This chain's CDR3 is CASSFSSIGQDTQYF. CDR3 bases: TGTGCCAGCAGTTTTTCTAGTATAGGCCAAGATACGCAGTATTTT. Combining the CDR3 with reference TRBV28 and TRBJ2-3 gives the whole variable domain DVKVTQSSRYLVKRTGEKVFLECVQDMDHENMFWYRQDPGLGLRLIYFSYDVKMKEKGDIPEGYSVSREKKERFSLILESASTNQTSMYLCASSFSSIGQDTQYFGPGTRLTVL.

The chain combines TRBV29-1 with TRBJ2-1; the D gene is possibly TRBD2 (6 bases). Trimming pared 6 bases from V and 8 bases from J, leaving 23 bases between. The CDR3 loop spans 15 amino acids. In germline, CDR1 is SQVTM, CDR2 ANQGSEA. This CDR3 is CSVLTLRDSNHEQFF. DNA for the CDR3: TGCAGCGTCCTAACACTCCGGGACTCAAACCATGAGCAGTTCTTC.

V usage is TRBV7-2 and J usage is TRBJ1-4, with TRBD1 as a possible D gene (5 bases). Trimming took 5 bases from V and 4 from J, leaving 11 bases between them. The germline CDR1 and CDR2 sequences are SGHTA and FQGNSA. This CDR3 region has 14 residues. The CDR3 loop is CASSPRQNNEKLFF. The CDR3 region has the DNA TGTGCCAGCAGCCCAAGACAGAATAATGAAAAACTGTTTTTT.